The rows below give T cell receptor beta chains drawn from one sample of a study of blood T cell repertoires in COVID-19. Clones were sequenced by immunoSEQ multiplex PCR, and TCRdb holds only the in-frame ones, with some missing. The repertoire consists of fewer than 250,000 clones, with approximately 91% occurring once and the leading ten covering about 4.8%. Source material: peripheral blood. The source is a woman aged 35 to 49 with acute or convalescent COVID-19. Both conserved end residues are part of each CDR3. The D gene is left open where the match is weak. Not every row has a clone size; where given, it reads once, few, many or a size class.

clone_size | j_call | d_call | v_call | cdr3_length | cdr3_aa | cdr3_nt
once | TRBJ1-5 | . | TRBV2 | 15 | CASTRASASNQPQHF | TGTGCCAGCACTCGAGCATCTGCTAGCAATCAGCCCCAGCATTTT
. | TRBJ1-2 | . | TRBV12-5 | 13 | CASGSGFNYGYTF | TGTGCTAGTGGTTCGGGGTTTAACTATGGCTACACCTTC
. | TRBJ1-1 | . | TRBV11-2 | 12 | CASGESVTEAFF | TGTGCCAGCGGTGAGTCGGTCACTGAAGCTTTCTTT
. | TRBJ1-3 | . | TRBV19 | 13 | CASRQGGGNTIYF | TGTGCCAGTAGACAGGGCGGTGGAAACACCATATATTTT
. | TRBJ1-6 | TRBD1 | TRBV11-2 | 18 | CASSRTDRGLSYNSPLHF | TGTGCCAGCAGCCGGACTGACAGGGGACTCTCCTATAATTCACCCCTCCACTTT
. | TRBJ1-1 | . | TRBV6-5 | 15 | CASSPISGVGTEAFF | TGTGCCAGCAGCCCGATCTCAGGGGTTGGCACTGAAGCTTTCTTT
. | TRBJ1-2 | . | TRBV10-2 | 14 | CASSEPGANYGYTF | TGCGCCAGCAGTGAGCCAGGGGCTAACTATGGCTACACCTTC
. | TRBJ1-1 | . | TRBV13 | 13 | CASSPGGFTEAFF | TGTGCCAGCAGCCCCGGGGGGTTCACTGAAGCTTTCTTT
. | TRBJ2-1 | . | TRBV15 | 18 | CATSRELSGDVTYNEQFF | TGTGCCACCAGCAGAGAGCTTTCAGGGGACGTAACTTACAATGAGCAGTTCTTC
. | TRBJ1-1 | . | TRBV10-1 | 15 | CASSDSHRESAEAFF | TGCGCCAGCAGTGACTCGCACAGGGAATCCGCTGAAGCTTTCTTT
. | TRBJ2-5 | . | TRBV5-5 | 12 | CASSLYQETQYF | TGTGCCAGCAGTCTGTACCAAGAGACCCAGTACTTC
once | TRBJ1-3 | TRBD1 | TRBV18 | 14 | CASSSDRAGNTIYF | TGTGCCAGCTCATCCGACAGGGCTGGAAACACCATATATTTT
once | TRBJ1-2 | . | TRBV7-9 | 15 | CASSYLQVSNYGYTF | TGTGCCAGCAGCTATCTACAGGTATCCAACTATGGCTACACCTTC
. | TRBJ2-1 | TRBD2 | TRBV5-1 | 15 | CASSLTSGGAGEQFF | TGCGCCAGCAGCTTGACTAGCGGGGGGGCAGGTGAGCAGTTCTTC
. | TRBJ1-2 | . | TRBV9 | 14 | CASSVATENYGYTF | TGTGCCAGCAGCGTTGCGACGGAGAACTATGGCTACACCTTC
. | TRBJ1-2 | TRBD1 | TRBV19 | 12 | CASGGDRYGYTF | TGTGCCAGTGGCGGGGACAGGTACGGCTACACCTTC
once | TRBJ1-5 | TRBD1 | TRBV19 | 21 | CASSIDMNRGSEAYSNQPQHF | TGTGCCAGTAGTATAGATATGAACAGGGGATCGGAGGCGTATAGCAATCAGCCCCAGCATTTT
. | TRBJ2-5 | TRBD2 | TRBV7-9 | 17 | CASSLTSGGADQETQYF | TGTGCCAGCAGCTTGACTAGCGGGGGAGCGGACCAAGAGACCCAGTACTTC
. | TRBJ1-2 | . | TRBV9 | 11 | CASRSQNGYTF | TGTGCCAGCAGATCCCAGAATGGCTACACCTTC
. | TRBJ1-1 | . | TRBV19 | 17 | CASSMIAGRSMNTEAFF | TGTGCCAGTAGTATGATAGCGGGCCGGTCCATGAACACTGAAGCTTTCTTT
few | TRBJ1-3 | . | TRBV10-3 | 16 | CAISELDRYSGNTIYF | TGTGCCATCAGTGAGTTGGACAGATACTCTGGAAACACCATATATTTT
. | TRBJ1-2 | . | TRBV13 | 14 | CASSLQVSFYGYTF | TGTGCCAGCAGCTTACAGGTGTCCTTCTATGGCTACACCTTC
. | TRBJ2-3 | . | TRBV18 | 18 | CASSLLKSLLKLTDTQYF | TGTGCCAGCTCACTCCTAAAGTCTTTACTTAAACTCACAGATACGCAGTATTTT
. | TRBJ2-2 | . | TRBV6-5 | 12 | CASSPQGGELFF | TGTGCCAGCAGTCCCCAGGGCGGGGAGCTGTTTTTT
. | TRBJ2-2 | . | TRBV5-1 | 19 | CASSRRGQWSPTNTGELFF | TGCGCCAGCAGCCGTCGAGGACAATGGTCTCCAACGAACACCGGGGAGCTGTTTTTT
. | TRBJ1-2 | . | TRBV19 | 15 | CASSIGKLGDYGYTF | TGTGCCAGTAGTATAGGCAAATTAGGAGACTATGGCTACACCTTC
few | TRBJ2-3 | TRBD2 | TRBV27 | 14 | CASTSGGSTDTQYF | TGTGCCAGCACAAGCGGGGGGAGCACAGATACGCAGTATTTT
. | TRBJ2-2 | TRBD2 | TRBV9 | 17 | CASSVGLAGVNTGELFF | TGTGCCAGCAGCGTGGGGCTAGCGGGGGTTAACACCGGGGAGCTGTTTTTT
. | TRBJ2-2 | . | TRBV10-3 | 13 | CAIRTSNTGELFF | TGTGCCATCAGAACTAGTAACACCGGGGAGCTGTTTTTT
once | TRBJ1-3 | . | TRBV6-6 | 16 | CASRERDFGSGNTIYF | TGTGCCAGCAGGGAGAGGGACTTTGGCTCTGGAAACACCATATATTTT
. | TRBJ1-6 | . | TRBV27 | 17 | CASSLSPAGGSNSPLHF | TGTGCCAGCAGTTTATCCCCGGCGGGGGGATCAAATTCACCCCTCCACTTT